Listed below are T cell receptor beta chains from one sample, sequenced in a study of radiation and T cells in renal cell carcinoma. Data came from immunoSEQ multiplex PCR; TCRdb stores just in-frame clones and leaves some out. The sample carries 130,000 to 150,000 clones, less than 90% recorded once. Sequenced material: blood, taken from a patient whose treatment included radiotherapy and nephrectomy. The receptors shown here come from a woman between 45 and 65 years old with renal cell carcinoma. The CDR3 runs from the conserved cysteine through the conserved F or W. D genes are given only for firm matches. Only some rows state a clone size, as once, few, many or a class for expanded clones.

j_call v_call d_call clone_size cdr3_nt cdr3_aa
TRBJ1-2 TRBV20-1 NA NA TGCAGTGCTACCGACGCGAGAGGCTACACCTTC CSATDARGYTF
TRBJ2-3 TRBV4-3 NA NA TGCGCCAGCAGCGGGACTCCGGGGAGTACGCAGTATTTT CASSGTPGSTQYF
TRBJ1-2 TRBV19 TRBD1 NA TGTGCCAGTCTGGACAGGGGAGCAAATGGCTACACCTTC CASLDRGANGYTF
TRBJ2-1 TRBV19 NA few TGTGCCAGTAGTGGGAGCTACCGCAATGAGCAGTTCTTC CASSGSYRNEQFF
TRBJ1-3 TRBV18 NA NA TGTGCCAGCTCACAATCTGACAGCGGCTCTGGAAACACCATATATTTT CASSQSDSGSGNTIYF
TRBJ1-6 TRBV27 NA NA TGTGCCAGCAGTTTTGGCCAGGGTTACAATTCACCCCTCCACTTT CASSFGQGYNSPLHF
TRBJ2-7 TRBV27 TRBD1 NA TGTGCCAGCAGTTTTTCCCGGGACAGGGTCCACGAGCAGTACTTC CASSFSRDRVHEQYF
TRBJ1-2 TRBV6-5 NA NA TGTGCCAGCAGTTACTCGGGAGGGGCTGGCTACACCTTC CASSYSGGAGYTF
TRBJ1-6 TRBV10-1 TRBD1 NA TGCGCCAGCAGGGGGACAGGGTGGAATTCACCCCTCCACTTT CASRGTGWNSPLHF
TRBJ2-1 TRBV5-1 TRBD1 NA TGCGCCAGCAGCGCACAGGGGAGCTACAATGAGCAGTTCTTC CASSAQGSYNEQFF
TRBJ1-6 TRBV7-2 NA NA TGTGCCAGCAGCTCCCTCGACAGCTACTATAATTCACCCCTCCACTTT CASSSLDSYYNSPLHF